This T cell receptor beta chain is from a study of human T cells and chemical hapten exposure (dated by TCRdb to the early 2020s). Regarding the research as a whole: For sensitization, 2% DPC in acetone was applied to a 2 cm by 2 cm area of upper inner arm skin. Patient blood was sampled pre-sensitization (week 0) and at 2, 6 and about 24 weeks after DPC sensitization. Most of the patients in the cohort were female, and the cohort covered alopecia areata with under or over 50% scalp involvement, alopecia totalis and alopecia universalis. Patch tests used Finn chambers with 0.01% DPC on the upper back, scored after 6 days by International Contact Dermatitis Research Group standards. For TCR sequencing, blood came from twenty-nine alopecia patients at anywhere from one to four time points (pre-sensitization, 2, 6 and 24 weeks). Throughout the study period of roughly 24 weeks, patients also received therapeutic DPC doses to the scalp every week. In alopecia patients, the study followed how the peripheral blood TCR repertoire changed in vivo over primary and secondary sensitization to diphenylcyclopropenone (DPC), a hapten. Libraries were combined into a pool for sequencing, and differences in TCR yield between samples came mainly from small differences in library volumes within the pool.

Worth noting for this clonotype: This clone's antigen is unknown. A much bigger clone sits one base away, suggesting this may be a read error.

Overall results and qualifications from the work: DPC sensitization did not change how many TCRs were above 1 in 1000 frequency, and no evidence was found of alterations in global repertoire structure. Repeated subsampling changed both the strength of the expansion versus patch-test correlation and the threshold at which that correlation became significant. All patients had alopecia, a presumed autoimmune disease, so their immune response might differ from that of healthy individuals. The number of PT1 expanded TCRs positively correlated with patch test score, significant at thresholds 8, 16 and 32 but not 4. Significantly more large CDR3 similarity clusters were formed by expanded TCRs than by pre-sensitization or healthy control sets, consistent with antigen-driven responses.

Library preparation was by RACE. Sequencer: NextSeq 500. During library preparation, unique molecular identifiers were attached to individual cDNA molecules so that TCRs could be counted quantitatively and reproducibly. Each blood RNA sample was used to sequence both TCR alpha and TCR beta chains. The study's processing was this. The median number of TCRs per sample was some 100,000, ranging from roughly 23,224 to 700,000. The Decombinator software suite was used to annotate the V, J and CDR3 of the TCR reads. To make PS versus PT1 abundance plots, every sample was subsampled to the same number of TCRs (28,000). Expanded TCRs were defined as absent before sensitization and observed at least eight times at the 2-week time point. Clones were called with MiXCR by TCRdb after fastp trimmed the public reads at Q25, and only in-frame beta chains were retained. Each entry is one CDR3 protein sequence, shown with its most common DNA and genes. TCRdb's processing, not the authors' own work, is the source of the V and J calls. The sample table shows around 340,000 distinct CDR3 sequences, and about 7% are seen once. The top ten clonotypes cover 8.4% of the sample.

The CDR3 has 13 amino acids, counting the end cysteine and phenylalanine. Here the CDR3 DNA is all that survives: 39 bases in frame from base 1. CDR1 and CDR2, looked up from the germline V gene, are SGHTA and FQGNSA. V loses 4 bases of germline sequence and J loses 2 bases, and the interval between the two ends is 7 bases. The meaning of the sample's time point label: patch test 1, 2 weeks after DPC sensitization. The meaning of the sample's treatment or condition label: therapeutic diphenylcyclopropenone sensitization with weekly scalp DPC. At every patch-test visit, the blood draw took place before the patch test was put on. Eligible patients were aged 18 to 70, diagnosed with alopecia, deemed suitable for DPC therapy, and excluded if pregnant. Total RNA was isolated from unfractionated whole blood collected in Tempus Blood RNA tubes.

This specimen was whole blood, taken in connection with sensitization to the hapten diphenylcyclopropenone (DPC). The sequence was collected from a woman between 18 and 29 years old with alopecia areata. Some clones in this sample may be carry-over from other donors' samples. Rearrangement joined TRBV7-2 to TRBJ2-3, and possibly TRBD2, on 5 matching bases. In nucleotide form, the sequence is TGTACCAGCAGCTCTAGCTACACAGATACGCAGTATTTT. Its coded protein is CTSSSSYTDTQYF.